This TCR beta chain is drawn from a study of blood T cell repertoires in COVID-19. Turning to the study itself: Samples taken during acute and convalescent COVID-19 were collected in the United States, Italy and Spain. The cDNA or gDNA used as material had been derived from T cells, B-cell-depleted T cells, or PBMCs.

Study processing details: Estimation of nucleated cell counts relied on the amplification of reference gene primers. Generated by immunoSEQ multiplex PCR, the TCRdb table keeps only in-frame clones and is missing some. D and trimming come from the DNA, and the V and J calls and clone size come from that table. The profile shows about 80,000 clones, roughly four fifths of them singletons. The CDR3 contains 13 residues. V shed 6 bases and J 1 base; nucleotides not matched to a gene: 2. Looked up from germline, CDR1 is MDHEN and CDR2 is SYDVKM. Sequencing input: peripheral blood. This sequence joins TRBV28 and TRBJ2-7; TRBD2 matches 8 bases. The sequence derives from a man aged 55 to 70 with acute or convalescent COVID-19. CDR3 coding DNA: TGTGCCAGCAGGTTAGCGGGGTCCTACGAGCAGTACTTC. Translation gives CASRLAGSYEQYF. The variable domain in full, with the rest retrieved from reference TRBV28 and TRBJ2-7, is DVKVTQSSRYLVKRTGEKVFLECVQDMDHENMFWYRQDPGLGLRLIYFSYDVKMKEKGDIPEGYSVSREKKERFSLILESASTNQTSMYLCASRLAGSYEQYFGPGTRLTVT.